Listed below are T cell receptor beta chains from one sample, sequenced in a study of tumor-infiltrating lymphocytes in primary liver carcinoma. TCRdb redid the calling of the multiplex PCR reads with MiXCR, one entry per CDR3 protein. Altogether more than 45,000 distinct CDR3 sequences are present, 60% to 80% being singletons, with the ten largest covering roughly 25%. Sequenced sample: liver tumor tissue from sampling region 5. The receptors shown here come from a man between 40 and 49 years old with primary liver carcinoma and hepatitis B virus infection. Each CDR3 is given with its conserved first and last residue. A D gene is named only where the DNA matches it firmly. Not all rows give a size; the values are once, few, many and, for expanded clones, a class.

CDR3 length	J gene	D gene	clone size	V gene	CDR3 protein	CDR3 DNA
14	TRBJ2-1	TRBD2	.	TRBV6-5	CTSSRLADYNEQFF	TGCACCAGCAGTAGACTAGCGGATTACAATGAGCAGTTCTTC
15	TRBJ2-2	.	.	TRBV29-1	CSVAGSVGRTVELFF	TGCAGCGTTGCGGGGAGTGTAGGGCGAACCGTGGAACTGTTTTTT
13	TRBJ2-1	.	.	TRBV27	CASSSMTGNKQFF	TGTGCCAGCAGTTCGATGACGGGCAATAAGCAGTTCTTC
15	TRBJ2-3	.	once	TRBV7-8	CASILAPDMIILQYF	TGTGCCAGCATCTTAGCCCCAGACATGATAATATTGCAGTATTTT
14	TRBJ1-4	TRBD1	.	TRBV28	CANSLRTGDEKLFF	TGTGCCAACAGTCTCCGGACAGGTGATGAAAAACTGTTTTTT
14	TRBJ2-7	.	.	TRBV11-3	CVGSPGEGYYEQYF	TGTGTCGGCAGCCCTGGAGAAGGGTACTACGAGCAGTACTTC
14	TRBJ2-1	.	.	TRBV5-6	CAGSLALATGEQLF	TGTGCCGGCAGCTTGGCTCTGGCTACAGGTGAGCAGCTCTTC
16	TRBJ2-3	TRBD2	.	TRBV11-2	CASGLRLAGNIDTQYF	TGTGCCAGCGGCTTAAGACTAGCGGGGAACATAGATACGCAGTATTTT
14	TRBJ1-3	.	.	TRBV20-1	CSGVGGSSGNTIYF	TGCAGTGGGGTGGGCGGTTCCTCTGGAAACACCATATATTTT
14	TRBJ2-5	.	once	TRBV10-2	CSCCGSSRQETQYF	TGCTCCTGCTGTGGTAGTTCCAGACAAGAGACCCAGTACTTC
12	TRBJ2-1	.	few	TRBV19	CASSIGASEQFF	TGTGCCAGTAGTATAGGAGCTAGCGAGCAGTTCTTC
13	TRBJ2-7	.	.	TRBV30	CAWSPLVFYEQYF	TGTGCCTGGAGTCCCTTAGTCTTCTACGAGCAGTACTTC
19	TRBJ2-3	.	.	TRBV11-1	CASSSGGSSVGARIDTWYF	TGTGCCAGCAGCTCTGGGGGAAGCTCTGTTGGAGCCCGCATAGATACGTGGTATTTT
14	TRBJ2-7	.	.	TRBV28	CASSSLADQRVEYF	TGCGCCAGCAGTTCCCTGGCGGACCAGAGAGTCGAGTACTTC
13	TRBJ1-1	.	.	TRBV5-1	CASGAGGYTEAFF	TGCGCCAGCGGCGCCGGTGGGTACACTGAAGCTTTCTTT
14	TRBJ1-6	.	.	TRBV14	CASSHSRENSPLHF	TGTGCTAGCAGCCACTCAAGGGAAAATTCACCCCTTCACTTT
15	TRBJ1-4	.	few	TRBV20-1	CSAQGFGATNEKLFF	TGCAGTGCTCAGGGTTTTGGTGCAACTAATGAAAAACTGTTTTTT
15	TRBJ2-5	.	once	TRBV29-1	CSVGSAVGRSGTQYF	TGCAGCGTTGGATCCGCGGTGGGTAGATCGGGGACTCAGTACTTC
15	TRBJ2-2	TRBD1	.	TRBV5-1	CASSDRVSNTWEPFF	TGCGCCAGCAGCGACAGGGTCTCGAACACCTGGGAGCCGTTTTTT
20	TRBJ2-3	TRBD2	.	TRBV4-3	CVSSQDLPSGTSVGADTQYF	TGCGTCAGCAGCCAAGATCTTCCCTCCGGGACTAGCGTGGGAGCAGATACGCAGTATTTT
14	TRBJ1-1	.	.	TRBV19	CASSTNGPWGQAFF	TGTGCCAGTAGCACAAACGGACCGTGGGGGCAAGCTTTCTTC
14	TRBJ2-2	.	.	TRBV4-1	CASSHLTLPGELFF	TGCGCCAGCAGCCATCTCACACTCCCCGGGGAGCTGTTTTTT
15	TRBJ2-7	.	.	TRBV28	CASSSYTRSSYEQYF	TGTGCAAGCAGTTCTTACACGAGGAGCTCCTACGAGCAGTACTTC
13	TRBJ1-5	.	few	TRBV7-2	CANSLVQNQPQHF	TGTGCCAACAGCTTAGTTCAGAATCAGCCCCAGCATTTT
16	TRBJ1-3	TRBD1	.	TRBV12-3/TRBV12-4	CVSQLGTEGTGNTIYF	TGTGTCAGCCAACTCGGGACAGAAGGAACTGGAAACACCATATATTTT
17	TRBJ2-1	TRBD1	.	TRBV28	CASRPPAGQGAYYEQFF	TGTGCCAGCAGACCCCCCGCCGGACAGGGGGCATACTATGAGCAGTTCTTC
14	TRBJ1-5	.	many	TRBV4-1	CASSQDRSTQPQHF	TGCGCCAGCAGCCAAGATCGGAGCACCCAGCCCCAGCATTTT
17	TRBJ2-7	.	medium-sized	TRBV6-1	CASTLGSQIGDSYEQYF	TGTGCCAGCACCCTAGGGTCGCAGATAGGGGACTCCTACGAGCAGTACTTC
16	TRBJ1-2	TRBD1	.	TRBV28	CASSIPPGTGTYGYTF	TGTGCCAGCAGTATACCCCCGGGGACAGGGACCTATGGCTACACCTTC
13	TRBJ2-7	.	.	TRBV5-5	CASSFGPSNEQYF	TGTGCCAGCAGCTTCGGACCCTCCAACGAGCAGTACTTC
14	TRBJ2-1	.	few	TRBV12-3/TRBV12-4	CASTTGQRGNEQFF	TGTGCCAGTACTACAGGTCAGAGGGGCAATGAGCAGTTCTTC
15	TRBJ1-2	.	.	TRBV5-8	CSSSPGHNGVYGYTF	TGTTCTAGCAGCCCGGGACATAACGGCGTCTATGGCTACACCTTC
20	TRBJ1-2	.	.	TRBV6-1	CTSSGSRAGIKAESNYGYTF	TGTACCAGCAGTGGGTCAAGGGCAGGGATAAAGGCAGAATCAAACTATGGCTACACCTTC
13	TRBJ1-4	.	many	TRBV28	CASSTTDTEKLFF	TGTGCCAGCAGTACAACCGACACTGAAAAACTGTTTTTT
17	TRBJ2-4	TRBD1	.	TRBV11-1	CANSSTGQGASKNIQYF	TGTGCCAACAGCTCTACGGGACAGGGGGCATCAAAAAACATTCAGTACTTC
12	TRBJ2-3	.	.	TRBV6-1	CASNPSTDTQYF	TGTGCCAGTAATCCCAGCACAGACACGCAGTATTTT
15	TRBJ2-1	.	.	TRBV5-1	CASSSLLGLGDEQFF	TGCGCCAGCAGTTCCTTGCTGGGCCTAGGGGATGAGCAGTTCTTC
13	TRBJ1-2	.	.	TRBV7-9	CAGSFQSLGGYIF	TGTGCCGGCAGCTTCCAATCCTTGGGAGGCTACATCTTC
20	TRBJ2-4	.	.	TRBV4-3	CASNQDLNLFGRGAINIQYF	.
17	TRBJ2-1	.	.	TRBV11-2	CASSLDRGGRFYNEQSF	TGTGCAAGCAGCTTAGATAGGGGTGGGAGGTTCTACAATGAGCAGTCCTTC
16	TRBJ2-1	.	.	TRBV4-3	CASSQDPYPEYNEQFF	TGCGCCAGTAGCCAAGACCCCTACCCAGAATACAATGAGCAGTTCTTC
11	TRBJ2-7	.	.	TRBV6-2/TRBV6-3	CAGSADYEQYF	TGTGCTGGGTCGGCGGACTACGAGCAATACTTC
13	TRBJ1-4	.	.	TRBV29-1	CSAGWGRSEKLFF	TGCAGCGCTGGCTGGGGGCGGAGTGAAAAACTGTTTTTT
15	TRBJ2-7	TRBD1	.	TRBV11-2	CSSSLRWTGESERYF	TGTTCCAGCAGCTTACGATGGACAGGGGAAAGCGAGCGGTACTTC
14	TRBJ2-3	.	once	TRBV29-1	CNAGVGPGTDTQYF	TGCAACGCCGGGGTGGGACCCGGCACAGATACGCAGTATTTT
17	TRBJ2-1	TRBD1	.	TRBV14	CSSSQEDQGTGYNEQFF	TGTTCCAGTAGCCAAGAGGATCAGGGGACAGGGTACAATGAGCAGTTCTTC
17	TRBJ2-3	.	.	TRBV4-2	CASSQERGAASTDTQYF	TGTGCCAGCAGCCAAGAAAGGGGGGCAGCTAGCACTGACACGCAGTATTTT
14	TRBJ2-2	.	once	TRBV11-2	CVSSLESHTGELFF	TGTGTCAGTAGCTTAGAGAGCCACACCGGGGAGCTGTTTTTT
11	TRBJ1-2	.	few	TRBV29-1	CSVTGHGGYTF	TGCAGCGTGACCGGGCATGGCGGCTACACCTTC
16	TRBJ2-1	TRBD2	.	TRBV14	CASIAVAGRVNNEQFF	TGTGCCAGCATTGCCGTAGCGGGACGAGTAAACAATGAGCAGTTCTTC
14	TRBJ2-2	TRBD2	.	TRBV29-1	CSVEGGENTGELFF	TGCAGCGTTGAGGGGGGGGAGAACACCGGGGAGCTGTTTTTC
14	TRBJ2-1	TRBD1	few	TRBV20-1	CSARPGQGDNEQFF	TGCAGTGCAAGGCCGGGACAGGGTGACAATGAGCAGTTCTTC
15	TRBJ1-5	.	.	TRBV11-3	CASSLDLEVTRPQHF	TGTGCCAGCAGCTTAGATCTGGAGGTGACTCGGCCCCAGCATTTT
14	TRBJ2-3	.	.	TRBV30	CAWSRLEFADTQYF	TGTGCCTGGAGCCGACTAGAGTTCGCAGATACGCAGTATTTT
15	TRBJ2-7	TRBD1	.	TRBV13	CASSLGGEGAREQYF	TGTGCCAGCAGCTTAGGGGGTGAGGGGGCCCGCGAGCAGTACTTC
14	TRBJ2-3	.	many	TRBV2	CASSIQVPTDTQYF	TGTGCCAGCAGTATACAGGTACCCACAGATACGCAGTATTTT
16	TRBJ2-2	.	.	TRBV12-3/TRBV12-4	CAGSSGQGRAVGELFF	TGTGCCGGCAGTTCAGGGCAGGGGAGAGCGGTCGGGGAGCTGTTTTTC
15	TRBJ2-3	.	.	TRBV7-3	CASSLWAFSTDRQYF	TGTGCCAGCAGCCTCTGGGCTTTTAGCACAGATAGGCAGTATTTT
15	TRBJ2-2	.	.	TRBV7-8	CASSAGAGGTGELFF	TGCGCCAGCAGCGCGGGGGCAGGGGGCACCGGGGAGCTGTTTTTT
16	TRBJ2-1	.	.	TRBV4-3	CVSSQFPPPPDNEQFF	TGCGTCAGCAGCCAATTCCCACCCCCGCCGGACAATGAGCAGTTCTTC